The 18 T cell receptor beta chains in this list originate from one sample, sequenced in a study of shared clonotypes between healthy human individuals. Clones were read by immunoSEQ multiplex PCR, and TCRdb kept only the in-frame ones, dropping some. The sample records under 2,000,000 clones, about 95% being singletons. CD45RO-negative, CCR7-positively selected cells formed the naive CD8 fraction, excluding terminally differentiated effector memory CD45RA+ cells. The sequenced sample consisted of naive CD8+ T cells sorted from blood. All receptors derive from a man aged 18 to 35 in good health.

V and J are TRBV27 and TRBJ2-7, with 10 bases lining up with TRBD1. The CDR3 is 15 residues long. CDR1 is MNHEY and CDR2 is SMNVEV in the germline V gene (reference sequence). V lost 4 bases to trimming and J lost 2 bases; unmatched junction nucleotides: 5. CDR3 amino acids: CASSSRDRGPYEQYF. The DNA of the CDR3 is TGTGCCAGCAGTTCCCGGGACAGGGGACCCTACGAGCAGTACTTC.

The J gene is TRBJ2-7, the V gene TRBV9; D perhaps matches TRBD2 (6 bases). This CDR3 has 13 amino acids. From germline, CDR1 is SGDLS and CDR2 YYNGEE. Trimming shortened V by 3 bases and J by 7 bases, and 14 bases separated the two germline ends. Here the CDR3 DNA reads TGTGCCAGCAGCGCTCTTTCTGCGGGGGAGCAGTACTTC. It translates to CASSALSAGEQYF.

On this clone: Germline is not matched at one junction end, which may reflect a read error. The chain links TRBV7-7 to TRBJ2-7; D gene unclear. This CDR3 has 16 amino acids. CDR1 and CDR2 (germline): SSHAT, FNYEAQ (reference sequence). This CDR3 is CASSLGSKIPSYEQYF. CDR3 DNA: TGTGCTAGCAGCTTAGGGTCGAAGATACCATCCTACGAGCAGTACTTC.

The V call is TRBV9, the J call TRBJ1-3; D ambiguous. The germline V gene has CDR1 SGDLS and CDR2 YYNGEE. Trimming took off 0 bases at V and 7 bases at J, with 8 bases between the two ends. The CDR3 consists of 13 residues. The CDR3 nucleotides read TGTGCCAGCAGCGTAGGGCGAGAGAACACCATATATTTT. Protein: CASSVGRENTIYF.

Concerning this clone itself: This CDR3 is also generated by other DNA sequences in the sample. The chain links TRBV29-1 to TRBJ1-1; D not certain. This CDR3 has 13 residues. Trimming removed 0 bases from V and 3 bases from J, with 8 bases in between. The germline CDR1 and CDR2 sequences are SQVTM and ANQGSEA. The CDR3 coding sequence is TGCAGCGTTGAAGATGCCGGGGACACTGAAGCTTTCTTT. This codes for CSVEDAGDTEAFF.

The chain couples TRBV11-2 to TRBJ2-1, with D perhaps given as TRBD1 or TRBD2 (5 bases each). Germline V lookup: CDR1 SGHAT, CDR2 FQNNGV. CDR3 size: 15 residues. The V end lost 5 bases, the J end lost 6 bases, and 17 bases lay between the germline ends. Written as DNA, the CDR3 is TGTGCCAGCAGCGACGCCGGGACCGCTTTCAATGAGCAGTTCTTC. Its protein is CASSDAGTAFNEQFF.

The chain employs TRBV7-9 and TRBJ2-7; 10 bases line up with TRBD1. This CDR3 has 15 amino acids. Per the germline V gene, CDR1 is SEHNR and CDR2 is FQNEAQ (reference sequence). After removal of 5 bases from V and 5 bases from J, the junction contained 9 bases not matched to a gene. The CDR3 sequence is CASSMTGGLFDEQYF. In DNA, the CDR3 is TGTGCCAGCAGCATGACAGGGGGCCTCTTCGACGAGCAGTACTTC.

The J gene is TRBJ2-7, the V gene TRBV28; weak D call: TRBD1 (5 bases). The CDR3 spans 15 residues. Trimming left V 5 bases short and J 0 bases short, with 14 bases between. Germline lookup yields CDR1 MDHEN and CDR2 SYDVKM. The DNA of the CDR3 is TGTGCCAGCAGTCCCCGACAGCAGCTCTCCTACGAGCAGTACTTC. Its protein product is CASSPRQQLSYEQYF. Full variable domain (outside the CDR3, taken from reference TRBV28 and TRBJ2-7): DVKVTQSSRYLVKRTGEKVFLECVQDMDHENMFWYRQDPGLGLRLIYFSYDVKMKEKGDIPEGYSVSREKKERFSLILESASTNQTSMYLCASSPRQQLSYEQYFGPGTRLTVT.

The rearrangement joins TRBV6-1 to TRBJ2-1; 8 bases map to TRBD2. Germline trimming cut 7 bases from V and 9 bases from J; bases unmatched to any gene: 2. Germline V gene lookup returns CDR1 MNHNS and CDR2 SASEGT. This CDR3 is 11 amino acids long. For the CDR3, the DNA is TGTGCCAGCACGCGGGGGGCTGAGCAGTTCTTC. Amino acids: CASTRGAEQFF.

About this clone itself: This sample includes further DNA sequences coding for the same CDR3. The chain links TRBV4-3 to TRBJ2-5; 10 bases are shared with TRBD2. Trimming cost V 1 base and J 5 bases; bases outside gene matches: 1. Germline V gives CDR1 LGHNA, CDR2 YSLEER. The CDR3 covers 14 residues. CDR3 sequence: CASSQALAGETQYF. The DNA of the CDR3 is TGCGCCAGCAGCCAAGCACTAGCGGGGGAGACCCAGTACTTC.

The rearrangement uses TRBV29-1 and TRBJ1-1; TRBD1 agrees at 8 bases. Germline CDR1 SQVTM, CDR2 ANQGSEA. CDR3 size: 15 residues. The ends lost 2 bases at V and 0 bases at J; junction bases unmatched: 5. The chain's CDR3 is CSVENGQGLNTEAFF. The CDR3 DNA sequence: TGCAGCGTTGAAAATGGACAGGGCTTGAACACTGAAGCTTTCTTT.

J is TRBJ2-5 and V is TRBV7-8; maybe TRBD2 (6 bases). V was clipped by 1 base and J by 2 bases, with 8 bases between them. This CDR3 region has 14 residues. Germline V CDR1 and CDR2: SGHVS, FQNEAQ. The CDR3, as DNA: TGTGCCAGCAGCTTAGTTGGACTACAAGAGACCCAGTACTTC. Protein sequence: CASSLVGLQETQYF.

The V call is TRBV27, the J call TRBJ2-7; 10 bases line up with TRBD2. J lost 2 bases, V lost 5 bases, and 9 bases had no gene match. The CDR3 has 16 amino acids. CDR1 MNHEY and CDR2 SMNVEV come from the germline V gene (reference sequence). CDR3 amino acids: CASSPSSGSMAYEQYF. The CDR3 bases are TGTGCCAGCAGTCCATCTAGCGGGAGTATGGCCTACGAGCAGTACTTC.

The chain uses TRBV4-3 and TRBJ1-1, with TRBD1 matching over 8 bases. Trimming cost V 4 bases and J 0 bases; bases outside gene matches: 13. Germline CDR1 and CDR2: LGHNA and YSLEER. The CDR3 loop spans 18 amino acids. The CDR3 here is CASSPGTGVPTMNTEAFF. In DNA form, the CDR3 reads TGCGCCAGCAGCCCAGGGACAGGAGTCCCCACTATGAACACTGAAGCTTTCTTT.

The chain is built from TRBV2 and TRBJ2-7; TRBD2 matches at 13 bases. V dropped 1 base and J dropped 1; count of bases not matched to a gene: 4. This CDR3 spans 17 amino acids. Per germline, CDR1 SNHLY and CDR2 FYNNEI. The CDR3 reads CASSEDGLAGESYEQYF. The CDR3 region has the DNA TGTGCCAGCAGTGAAGATGGACTAGCGGGAGAGTCCTACGAGCAGTACTTC.

The J gene is TRBJ1-3, the V gene TRBV9; tentatively, D is TRBD1 (5 bases). The CDR3 spans 15 residues. The V and J ends lost 3 bases and 2 bases respectively, with 12 bases between them. In germline, CDR1 is SGDLS, CDR2 YYNGEE. Written as DNA, the CDR3 is TGTGCCAGCAGCGCCCGGGACGCTACTGGAAACACCATATATTTT. Its translation is CASSARDATGNTIYF.

CDR3 residues: CASSLGSGYNEQFF. CDR3 nucleotides: TGTGCCAGCAGCTTAGGTTCCGGGTACAATGAGCAGTTCTTC. This chain links TRBV11-3 with TRBJ2-1; the D is unclear. The CDR3 is 14 amino acids. The V gene's germline CDR1 is SGHNT and CDR2 YENEEA. V was pared by 1 base and J by 4 bases, with 8 bases between.

The genes are TRBV9 and TRBJ2-2; D call uncertain. The CDR3 loop spans 14 amino acids. Trimming left V 0 bases short and J 4 bases short, with 7 bases between. Germline V gene data show CDR1 as SGDLS and CDR2 as YYNGEE. Here the CDR3 DNA reads TGTGCCAGCAGCGTAGAGAGCGCCACCGGGGAGCTGTTTTTT. Protein product: CASSVESATGELFF.